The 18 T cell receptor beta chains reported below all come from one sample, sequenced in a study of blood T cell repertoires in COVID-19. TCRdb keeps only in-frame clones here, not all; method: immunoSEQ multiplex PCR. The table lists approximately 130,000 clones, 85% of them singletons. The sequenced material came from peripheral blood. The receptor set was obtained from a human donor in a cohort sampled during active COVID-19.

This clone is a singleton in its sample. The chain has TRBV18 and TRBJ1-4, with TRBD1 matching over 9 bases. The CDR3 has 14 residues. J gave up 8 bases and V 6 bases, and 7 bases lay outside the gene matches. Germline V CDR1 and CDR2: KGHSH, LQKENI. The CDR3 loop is CASSLQGAREKLFF. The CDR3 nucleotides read TGTGCCAGCTCCCTACAGGGGGCGCGGGAAAAACTGTTTTTT.

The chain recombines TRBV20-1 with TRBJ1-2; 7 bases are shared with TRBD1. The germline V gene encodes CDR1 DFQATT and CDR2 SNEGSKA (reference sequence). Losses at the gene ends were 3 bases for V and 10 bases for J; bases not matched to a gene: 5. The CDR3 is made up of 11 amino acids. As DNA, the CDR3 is TGCAGTGCTAGGGGGGACAGCCCCTACACCTTC. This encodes CSARGDSPYTF.

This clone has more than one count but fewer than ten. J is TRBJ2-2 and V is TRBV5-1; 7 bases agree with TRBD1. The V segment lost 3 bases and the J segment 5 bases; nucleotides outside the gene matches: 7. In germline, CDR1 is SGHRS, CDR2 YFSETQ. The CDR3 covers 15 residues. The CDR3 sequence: CASSSLGGETGELFF. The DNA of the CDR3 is TGCGCCAGCAGCTCCCTAGGGGGCGAGACCGGGGAGCTGTTTTTT.

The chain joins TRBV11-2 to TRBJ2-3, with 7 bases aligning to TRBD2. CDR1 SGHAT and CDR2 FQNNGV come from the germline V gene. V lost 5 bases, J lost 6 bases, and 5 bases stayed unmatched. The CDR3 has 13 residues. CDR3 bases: TGTGCCAGCAGCAAGACTAGCTTGGATACGCAGTATTTT. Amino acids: CASSKTSLDTQYF.

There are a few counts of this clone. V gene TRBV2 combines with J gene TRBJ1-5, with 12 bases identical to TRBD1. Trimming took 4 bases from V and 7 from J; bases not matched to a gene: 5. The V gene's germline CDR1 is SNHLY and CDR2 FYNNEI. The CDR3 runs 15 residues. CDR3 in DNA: TGTGCCAGCAGTGGGGGACAGGGGGCAGGACAGCCCCAGCATTTT. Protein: CASSGGQGAGQPQHF.

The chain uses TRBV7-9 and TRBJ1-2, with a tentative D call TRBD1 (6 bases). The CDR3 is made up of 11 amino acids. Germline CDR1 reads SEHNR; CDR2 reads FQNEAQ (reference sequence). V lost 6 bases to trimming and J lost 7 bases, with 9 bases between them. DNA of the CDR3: TGTGCCAGCAGGGGGGACACTGGCTACACCTTC. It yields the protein CASRGDTGYTF.

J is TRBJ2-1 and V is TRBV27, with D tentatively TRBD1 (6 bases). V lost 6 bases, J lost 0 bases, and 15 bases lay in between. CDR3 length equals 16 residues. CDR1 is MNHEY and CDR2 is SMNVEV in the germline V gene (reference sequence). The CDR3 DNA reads TGTGCCAGCAGAGGAAGGACAGCCAGCTCCTACAATGAGCAGTTCTTC. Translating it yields CASRGRTASSYNEQFF.

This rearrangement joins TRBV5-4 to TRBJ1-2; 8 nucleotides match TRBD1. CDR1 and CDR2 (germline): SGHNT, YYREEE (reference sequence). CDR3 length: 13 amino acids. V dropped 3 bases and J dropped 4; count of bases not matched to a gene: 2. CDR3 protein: CASSSGQAYGYTF. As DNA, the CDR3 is TGTGCCAGCAGCTCGGGACAGGCCTATGGCTACACCTTC.

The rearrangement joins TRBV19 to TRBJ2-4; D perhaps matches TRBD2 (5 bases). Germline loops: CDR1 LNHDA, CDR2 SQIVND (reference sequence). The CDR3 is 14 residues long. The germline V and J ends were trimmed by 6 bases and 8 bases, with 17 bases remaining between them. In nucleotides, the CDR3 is TGTGCCAGTAGCACCGGGCCCCCCGGGGACATTCAGTACTTC. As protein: CASSTGPPGDIQYF.

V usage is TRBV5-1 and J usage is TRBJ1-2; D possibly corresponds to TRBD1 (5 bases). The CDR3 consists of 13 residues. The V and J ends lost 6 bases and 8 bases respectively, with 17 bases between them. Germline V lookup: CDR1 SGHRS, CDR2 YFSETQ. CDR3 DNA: TGCGCCAGCAATTCAGGGCCCATGGGGGGCTACACCTTC. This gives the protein CASNSGPMGGYTF.

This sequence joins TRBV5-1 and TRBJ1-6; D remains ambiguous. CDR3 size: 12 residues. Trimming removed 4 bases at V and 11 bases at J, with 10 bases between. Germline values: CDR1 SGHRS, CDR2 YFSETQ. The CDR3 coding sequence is TGCGCCAGCAGCCCAGACTGGACACCCCTCCACTTT. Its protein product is CASSPDWTPLHF.

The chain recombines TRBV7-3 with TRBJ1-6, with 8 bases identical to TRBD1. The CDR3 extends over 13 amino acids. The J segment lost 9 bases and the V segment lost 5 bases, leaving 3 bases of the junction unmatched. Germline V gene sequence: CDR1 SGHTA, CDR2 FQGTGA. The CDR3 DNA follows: TGTGCCAGCAGCCACAGGGGGGGTTCACCCCTCCACTTT. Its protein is CASSHRGGSPLHF.

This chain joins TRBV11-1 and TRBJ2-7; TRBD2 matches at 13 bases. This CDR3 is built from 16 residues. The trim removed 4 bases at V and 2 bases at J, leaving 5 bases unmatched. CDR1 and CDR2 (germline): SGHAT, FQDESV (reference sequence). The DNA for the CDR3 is TGTGCCAGCAGCTGGACTAGCGGGGGCAACACCTACGAGCAGTACTTC. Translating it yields CASSWTSGGNTYEQYF. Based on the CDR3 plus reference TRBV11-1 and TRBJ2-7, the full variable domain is EAEVAQSPRYKITEKSQAVAFWCDPISGHATLYWYRQILGQGPELLVQFQDESVVDDSQLPKDRFSAERLKGVDSTLKIQPAELGDSAMYLCASSWTSGGNTYEQYFGPGTRLTVT.

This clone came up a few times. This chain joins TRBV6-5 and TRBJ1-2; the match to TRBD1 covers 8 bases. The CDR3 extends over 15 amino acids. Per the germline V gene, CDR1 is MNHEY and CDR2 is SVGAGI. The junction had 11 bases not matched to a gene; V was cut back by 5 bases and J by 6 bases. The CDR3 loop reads CASSNRQGTVDGYTF. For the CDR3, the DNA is TGTGCCAGCAGTAACCGACAGGGGACGGTTGATGGCTACACCTTC.

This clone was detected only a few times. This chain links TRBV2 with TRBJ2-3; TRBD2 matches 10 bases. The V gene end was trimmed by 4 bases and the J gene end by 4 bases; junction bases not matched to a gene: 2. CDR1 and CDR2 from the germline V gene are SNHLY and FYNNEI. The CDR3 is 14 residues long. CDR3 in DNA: TGTGCCAGCAGTGGGGGACTAGCGTCAGATACGCAGTATTTT. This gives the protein CASSGGLASDTQYF.

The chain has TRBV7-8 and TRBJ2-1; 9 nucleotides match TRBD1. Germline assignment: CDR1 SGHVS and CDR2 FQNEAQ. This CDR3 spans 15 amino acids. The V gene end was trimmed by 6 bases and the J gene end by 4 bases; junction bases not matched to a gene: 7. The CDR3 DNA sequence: TGTGCCAGCAGATTCGGACAGGGGACTTACAATGAGCAGTTCTTC. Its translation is CASRFGQGTYNEQFF.

In DNA, the CDR3 is TGCGCCAGCAGCTTGGCCCCAGGTAACACCGGGGAGCTGTTTTTT. This translates into CASSLAPGNTGELFF. The gene calls are TRBV5-1 and TRBJ2-2; the D is unclear. Trimming left V 0 bases short and J 2 bases short, with 8 bases between. The CDR3 length is 15 residues. CDR1 is SGHRS and CDR2 is YFSETQ in the germline V gene.

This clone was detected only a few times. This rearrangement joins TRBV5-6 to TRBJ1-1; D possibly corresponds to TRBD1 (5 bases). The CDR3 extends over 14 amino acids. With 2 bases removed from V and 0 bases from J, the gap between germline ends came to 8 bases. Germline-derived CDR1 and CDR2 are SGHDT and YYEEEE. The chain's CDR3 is CASSFGGLNTEAFF. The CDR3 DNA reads TGTGCCAGCAGCTTCGGGGGGTTGAACACTGAAGCTTTCTTT. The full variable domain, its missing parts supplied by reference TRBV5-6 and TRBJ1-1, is DAGVTQSPTHLIKTRGQQVTLRCSPKSGHDTVSWYQQALGQGPQFIFQYYEEEERQRGNFPDRFSGHQFPNYSSELNVNALLLGDSALYLCASSFGGLNTEAFFGQGTRLTVV.